This is a list of T cell receptor beta chains from one sample in a study of blood T cell repertoires in COVID-19. Repertoires were generated with immunoSEQ multiplex PCR, while TCRdb's copy carries only in-frame clones and drops some. The table shows approximately 170,000 clones, with more than 70% occurring only once. Material: PBMCs or T cells enriched from blood (not recorded which). All receptors derive from a woman aged 45 to 65 in a cohort exposed to, infected with or recovered from COVID-19 (not recorded which). Both conserved end residues are part of each CDR3. A D gene is named only where the DNA matches it firmly. Only some rows state a clone size, as once, few, many or a class for expanded clones.

NA,TRBJ1-5,NA,TRBV18,CASSPQKTGGQPQHF,TGTGCCAGCTCACCTCAAAAGACGGGAGGTCAGCCCCAGCATTTT
NA,TRBJ1-4,TRBD1,TRBV5-5,CASSLGTGENEKLFF,TGTGCCAGCAGCTTGGGGACAGGGGAAAATGAAAAACTGTTTTTT
NA,TRBJ1-6,TRBD1,TRBV9,CASSPQPYTGANSPLHF,TGTGCCAGCAGCCCACAGCCTTACACAGGGGCGAATTCACCCCTCCACTTT
NA,TRBJ2-3,NA,TRBV11-3,CASSFQGDTDTQYF,TGTGCCAGCAGCTTTCAAGGGGACACAGATACGCAGTATTTT
NA,TRBJ1-1,TRBD1,TRBV18,CASSRRNRQGARDTEAFF,TGTGCCAGCTCGAGAAGAAATCGACAGGGGGCCCGGGACACTGAAGCTTTCTTT
NA,TRBJ2-1,NA,TRBV19,CASSGREPYNEQFF,TGTGCCAGTAGCGGCAGGGAACCCTACAATGAGCAGTTCTTC
many,TRBJ1-1,NA,TRBV30,CAWVRGWAVEAFF,TGTGCCTGGGTCCGCGGGTGGGCGGTTGAAGCTTTCTTT
few,TRBJ2-5,NA,TRBV6-2/TRBV6-3,CASSYYSNRETQYF,TGTGCCAGCAGTTACTATTCCAACCGGGAGACCCAGTACTTC
few,TRBJ1-6,NA,TRBV19,CASSINEVLDSPLHF,TGTGCCAGTAGTATTAATGAGGTACTGGATTCACCCCTCCACTTT
NA,TRBJ2-1,TRBD1,TRBV6-2/TRBV6-3,CASSSNDRGPYNEQFF,TGTGCCAGCAGTTCAAATGACAGGGGCCCCTACAATGAGCAGTTCTTC
NA,TRBJ2-3,TRBD1,TRBV7-2,CASSLGQGSTDTQYF,TGTGCCAGCAGCTTAGGACAGGGTAGCACAGATACGCAGTATTTT
NA,TRBJ1-1,NA,TRBV7-3,CASSRDINTEAFF,TGTGCCAGCAGCAGGGACATCAACACTGAAGCTTTCTTT
NA,TRBJ2-7,NA,TRBV5-5,CASSPGPGDYEQYF,TGTGCCAGCAGCCCGGGGCCGGGAGACTACGAGCAGTACTTC
NA,TRBJ2-7,TRBD2,TRBV7-9,CASSLGGLARNEQYF,TGTGCCAGCAGCTTAGGGGGACTAGCGAGGAACGAGCAGTACTTC
NA,TRBJ2-3,TRBD1,TRBV29-1,CSGGQGADTQYF,TGCAGCGGGGGACAGGGGGCAGATACGCAGTATTTT
NA,TRBJ1-5,TRBD1,TRBV30,CAWSGLSGQVNNQPQHF,TGTGCCTGGAGTGGGCTTTCGGGACAGGTAAATAATCAGCCCCAGCATTTT
NA,TRBJ1-1,NA,TRBV13,CASSLAFIIHGEKNTYNTEAFF,TGTGCCAGCAGCTTAGCTTTTATTATCCACGGAGAAAAAAATACATATAACACTGAAGCTTTCTTT
NA,TRBJ2-1,NA,TRBV19,CASSHLGSYNEQFF,TGTGCCAGTAGTCACCTTGGGAGCTACAATGAGCAGTTCTTC
NA,TRBJ1-4,TRBD1,TRBV19,CASSTDRDNEKLFF,TGTGCCAGTAGTACGGACAGGGATAATGAAAAACTGTTTTTT
few,TRBJ1-1,NA,TRBV7-3,CASSLTARNTEAFF,TGTGCCAGCAGCTTAACCGCGAGGAACACTGAAGCTTTCTTT
NA,TRBJ1-3,TRBD1,TRBV5-4,CASGTQGVSGNTIYF,TGTGCCAGCGGAACACAGGGGGTTAGTGGAAACACCATATATTTT
once,TRBJ2-7,NA,TRBV7-2,CASSLSREKTYEQYF,TGTGCCAGCAGCTTAAGTCGAGAGAAGACCTACGAGCAGTACTTC
NA,TRBJ2-3,NA,TRBV10-3,CAISESADTQYF,TGTGCCATCAGTGAGTCCGCAGATACGCAGTATTTT
NA,TRBJ2-1,TRBD2,TRBV5-1,CASSSQAGGSYNEQFF,TGCGCCAGCAGCTCTCAAGCGGGGGGTTCCTACAATGAGCAGTTCTTC
NA,TRBJ1-1,TRBD1,TRBV6-6,CASNKGGAGTEAFF,TGTGCCAGCAATAAAGGGGGCGCGGGCACTGAAGCTTTCTTT
NA,TRBJ1-5,NA,TRBV28,CASSSIIEPQHF,TGTGCCAGCAGTTCCATCATTGAGCCCCAGCATTTT
NA,TRBJ2-7,NA,TRBV30,CAWRQETTEEQYF,TGTGCCTGGAGGCAAGAAACGACGGAGGAGCAGTACTTC
few,TRBJ2-2,TRBD1,TRBV7-9,CASSQDRDAGELFF,TGTGCCAGCAGCCAGGACAGGGACGCCGGGGAGCTGTTTTTT
NA,TRBJ2-7,NA,TRBV5-1,CASSLTLLEQYF,TGCGCCAGCAGCCTGACTCTCTTGGAGCAGTACTTC
NA,TRBJ1-6,NA,TRBV12-3/TRBV12-4,CASSLGVDSPLHF,TGTGCCAGCAGCCTAGGAGTAGATTCACCCCTCCACTTT
NA,TRBJ1-6,NA,TRBV6-5,CASRTVGSYNSPLHF,TGTGCCAGCAGGACAGTCGGGTCCTATAATTCACCCCTCCACTTT